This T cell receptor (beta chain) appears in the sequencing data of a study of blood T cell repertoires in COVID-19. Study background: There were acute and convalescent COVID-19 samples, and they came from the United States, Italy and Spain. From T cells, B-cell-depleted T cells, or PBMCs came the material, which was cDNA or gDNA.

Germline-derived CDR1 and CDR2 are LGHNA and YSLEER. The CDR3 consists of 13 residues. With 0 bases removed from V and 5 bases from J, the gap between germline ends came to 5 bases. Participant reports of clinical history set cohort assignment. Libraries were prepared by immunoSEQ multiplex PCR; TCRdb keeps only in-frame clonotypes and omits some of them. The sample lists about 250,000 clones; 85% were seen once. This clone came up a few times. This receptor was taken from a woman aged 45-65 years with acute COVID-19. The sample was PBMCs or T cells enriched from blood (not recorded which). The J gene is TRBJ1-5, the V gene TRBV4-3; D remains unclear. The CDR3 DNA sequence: TGCGCCAGCAGCCAAGAACTTGATCAGCCCCAGCATTTT. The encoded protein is CASSQELDQPQHF.